This is a list of T cell receptor beta chains from one sample in a study of cytomegalovirus exposure and HLA in healthy donors. The protocol was immunoSEQ multiplex PCR, while the TCRdb copy is restricted to in-frame clones and leaves out a portion. The sample includes about 40,000 clones. Sequences were obtained from PBMCs. The origin of the receptors is a man aged 25-40 years in good health and CMV-seronegative. The CDR3 runs from the conserved cysteine through the conserved F or W. A D gene is named only where the DNA matches it firmly. Not all rows give a size; the values are once, few, many and, for expanded clones, a class.

V	J	length	D	size	DNA	CDR3
TRBV7-8	TRBJ2-3	12	-	-	TGTGCCAGCAGCACCAGAGCGGATACGCAGTATTTT	CASSTRADTQYF
TRBV7-3	TRBJ1-1	15	TRBD1	-	TGTGCCAGCAGCCCTGGGGACAGGTGGAACACTGAAGCTTTCTTT	CASSPGDRWNTEAFF
TRBV5-1	TRBJ2-5	16	TRBD1	-	TGCGCCAGCAGCTTGGTGGCAGGGGGCTCTAGAGAGACCCAGTACTTC	CASSLVAGGSRETQYF
TRBV14	TRBJ1-2	13	-	-	TGTGCCAGCAGCCAGGCCGGACTTTCCGGCTACACCTTC	CASSQAGLSGYTF
TRBV30	TRBJ2-3	14	TRBD2	-	TGTGCCTGGAGTAGGGGCCCAGCGGGGGATACGCAGTATTTT	CAWSRGPAGDTQYF
TRBV6-5	TRBJ1-2	14	-	-	TGTGCCAGCAGTGCCCACAGAGGGCAGGCTGGCTACACCTTC	CASSAHRGQAGYTF
TRBV11-2	TRBJ1-5	16	-	-	TGTGCCAGCAGCTTAGACTTGGGGGGGAGCAATCAGCCCCAGCATTTT	CASSLDLGGSNQPQHF
TRBV7-9	TRBJ1-4	14	-	-	TGTGCCAGCAGCTTCAGTGCAACTAATGAAAAACTGTTTTTT	CASSFSATNEKLFF
TRBV14	TRBJ2-7	16	TRBD2	-	TGTGCCAGCAGCCGCGCGGGGGGCGAGTTCCGGGGCGAGCAGTACTTC	CASSRAGGEFRGEQYF
TRBV4-2	TRBJ2-2	16	TRBD2	-	TGTGCCAGCAGCGAACCGGGACTCCGGGAGGCCGGGGAGCTGTTTTTT	CASSEPGLREAGELFF
TRBV6-5	TRBJ2-7	15	TRBD2	-	TGTGCCAGCAGCCGCCGGGGGGTCAGCTCCTACGAGCAGTACTTC	CASSRRGVSSYEQYF
TRBV5-1	TRBJ1-1	15	TRBD1	-	TGCGCCAGCAGCGAAAGACAGGGTGGGAACACTGAAGCTTTCTTT	CASSERQGGNTEAFF
TRBV19	TRBJ1-1	15	-	-	TGTGCCAGTAGAGAAACCTTGTCCGGGAACACTGAAGCTTTCTTT	CASRETLSGNTEAFF
TRBV9	TRBJ2-1	14	-	-	TGTGCCAGCAGCGTAGGAAACGTCGGGGGTGAGCAGTTCTTC	CASSVGNVGGEQFF
TRBV9	TRBJ2-7	14	-	-	TGTGCCAGCAGCTACGGGGGAGGCGACTACGAGCAGTACTTC	CASSYGGGDYEQYF
TRBV14	TRBJ1-2	18	-	-	TGTGCCAGCAGCCAAGATTTCGCGGGAATGAGGGTGAGATATGGCTACACCTTC	CASSQDFAGMRVRYGYTF
TRBV6-6	TRBJ1-3	15	-	medium-sized	TGTGCCAGCAGTTACCCCAGGGTGGCTGGAAACACCATATATTTT	CASSYPRVAGNTIYF